The entry below gives a single T cell receptor beta chain sequence along with its context. Its cognate antigen is unknown. Brentuximab vedotin exposure varied, and every patient relapsed after autologous stem cell transplantation. The data were produced by immunoSEQ multiplex PCR, yet TCRdb's version contains in-frame clones alone and is incomplete. The sample contains over 10,000 clones, 80% of which appear only once. This entry is derived from a study of PD-1 blockade in classical Hodgkin lymphoma. Study-level points and caveats: Initiation of nivolumab under 1 year after ASCT led to exclusion of patients.

Per germline, CDR1 LGHNT and CDR2 FRNRAP. This CDR3 has 14 residues. J gave up 3 bases and V 7 bases, and 4 bases lay outside the gene matches. This clonotype originated in a human donor with classical Hodgkin lymphoma. The sequenced sample was peripheral blood mononuclear cells (PBMCs), obtained at baseline. The chain has TRBV12-5 and TRBJ2-4, with 9 bases matching TRBD1. The CDR3 is CASAKGQGKNIQYF. The DNA for the CDR3 is TGTGCTAGTGCCAAGGGACAGGGCAAAAACATTCAGTACTTC.